These 3 T cell receptor beta chains were all obtained from the same sample, sequenced in a study of shared clonotypes between healthy human individuals. TCRdb's copy holds only in-frame clones and misses some; the assay was immunoSEQ multiplex PCR. This table has 2 million to 2.5 million clones, 90% to 95% appearing once. The source material was naive CD4+ T cells from PBMCs. Subset in this sample: CD45RA+ positively selected. The receptors were sampled from a man aged 18 to 29 in good health. Some clones in this sample may be carry-over from other donors' samples.

The chain employs TRBV5-6 and TRBJ1-4; D perhaps matches TRBD1 (5 bases). CDR3 size: 13 residues. Germline CDR1 SGHDT, CDR2 YYEEEE. V gave up 3 bases and J gave up 8 bases, with 11 bases separating them. The CDR3 DNA is TGTGCCAGCAGCTGGACACCGGGGGAAAAACTGTTTTTT. Its protein product is CASSWTPGEKLFF.

This chain links TRBV6-1 with TRBJ1-5, with D perhaps TRBD1 (5 bases). The CDR3 is 11 residues long. The germline CDR1 and CDR2 sequences are MNHNS and SASEGT. Trimming took 9 bases from V and 11 from J, leaving 14 bases between them. The CDR3: CASLEGMAQHF. CDR3 nucleotides: TGTGCCAGTCTGGAGGGGATGGCCCAGCATTTT.

V and J are TRBV29-1 and TRBJ2-7, with D perhaps TRBD1 (5 bases). Germline V lookup: CDR1 SQVTM, CDR2 ANQGSEA. V was pared by 4 bases and J by 2 bases, with 15 bases between. The CDR3 spans 14 residues. The CDR3 spells CSVGARELAYEQYF. CDR3 sequence (DNA): TGCAGCGTTGGAGCCAGGGAATTGGCCTACGAGCAGTACTTC.